Listed here is a single T cell receptor beta chain. Its cognate antigen is unknown. The study gave focal radiation plus ipilimumab CTLA-4 blockade to patients with chemo-refractory metastatic non-small-cell lung cancer. Clones were sequenced by immunoSEQ multiplex PCR, and TCRdb holds only the in-frame ones, with some missing. Seen here are about 90,000 clones, approximately 75% observed once, and the top ten hold over 12%. The sample belongs to a study of radiotherapy plus CTLA-4 blockade in lung cancer. At the level of the study: Across the patients, objective responses occurred in about 19%, and disease control in roughly 31%. Study findings and constraints: Per reports, early blood T cell clone dynamics, plus interferon-beta, forecast response most strongly. TCR clones of tumor origin grew in blood after radiotherapy plus ipilimumab.

CDR3 length: 15 amino acids. CDR1 is MDHEN, CDR2 SYDVKM, per germline. The V end lost 6 bases, the J end lost 0 bases, and 12 bases lay between the germline ends. The TCR comes from a human donor with non-small cell lung cancer that progressed on radiotherapy plus ipilimumab. The chain is built from TRBV28 and TRBJ1-3; TRBD1 is a possible D gene (6 bases). This sample comprised peripheral blood, obtained from a patient treated with radiotherapy plus ipilimumab. The CDR3 nucleotides are TGTGCCAGCAGAACGGGGGGGGCCTCTGGAAACACCATATATTTT. It is translated as CASRTGGASGNTIYF.